This record covers a single TCR beta chain. This sample was taken from a study of cytomegalovirus exposure and HLA in healthy donors. This CDR3 has 13 amino acids. Germline lookup yields CDR1 SQVTM and CDR2 ANQGSEA. V lost 4 bases and J lost 3, with 10 bases in between. TCRdb keeps only in-frame clones here, not all; method: immunoSEQ multiplex PCR. This table has 65,000 to 95,000 clones, 93% appearing once. The specimen sequenced was PBMCs. This sequence originates from a woman in her twenties or thirties in good health and CMV-seronegative. V and J are TRBV29-1 and TRBJ1-5, with D tentatively TRBD1 (6 bases). As DNA, the CDR3 is TGCAGCGTTGGGGGGCAGCTCAATCAGCCCCAGCATTTT. Protein product: CSVGGQLNQPQHF.